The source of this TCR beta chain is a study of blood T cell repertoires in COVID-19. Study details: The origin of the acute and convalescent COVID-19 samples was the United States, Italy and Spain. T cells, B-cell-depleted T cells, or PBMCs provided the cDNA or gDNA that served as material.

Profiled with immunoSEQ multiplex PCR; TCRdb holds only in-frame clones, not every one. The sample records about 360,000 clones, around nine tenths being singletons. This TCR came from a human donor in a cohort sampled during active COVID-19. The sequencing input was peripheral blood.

The CDR3 coding sequence is TGTGCCAGCAGCCGCAACGGGGACCAAGAGACCCAGTACTTC. Its translation is CASSRNGDQETQYF. The V and J genes are TRBV7-2 and TRBJ2-5; weak D call: TRBD2 (5 bases). Per the germline V gene, CDR1 is SGHTA and CDR2 is FQGNSA. CDR3 length: 14 amino acids. V lost 5 bases and J 0 bases, leaving 10 bases between the germline ends.